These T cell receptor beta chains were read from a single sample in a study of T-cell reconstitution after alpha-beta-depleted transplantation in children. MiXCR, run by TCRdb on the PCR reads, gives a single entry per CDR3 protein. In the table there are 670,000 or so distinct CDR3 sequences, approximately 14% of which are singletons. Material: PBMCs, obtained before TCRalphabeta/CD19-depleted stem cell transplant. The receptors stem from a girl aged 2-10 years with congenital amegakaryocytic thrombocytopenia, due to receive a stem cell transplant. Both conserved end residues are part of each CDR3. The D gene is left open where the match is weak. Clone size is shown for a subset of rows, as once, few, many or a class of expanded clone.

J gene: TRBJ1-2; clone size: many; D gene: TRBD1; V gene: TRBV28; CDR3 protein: CASMAAGGFYGYTF; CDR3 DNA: TGTGCCAGCATGGCCGCAGGGGGCTTTTATGGCTACACCTTC
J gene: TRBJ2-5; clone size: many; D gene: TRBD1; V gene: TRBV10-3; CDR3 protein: CAIRADREPETQYF; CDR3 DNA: TGTGCCATCAGGGCAGACAGGGAGCCAGAGACCCAGTACTTC
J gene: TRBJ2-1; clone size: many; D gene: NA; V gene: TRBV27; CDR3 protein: CASSSRDTQDNEQFF; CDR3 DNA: TGTGCCAGCAGTTCGCGGGATACACAGGACAATGAGCAGTTCTTC
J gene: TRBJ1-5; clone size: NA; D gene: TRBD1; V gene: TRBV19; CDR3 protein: CASSRNRGGQPQHF; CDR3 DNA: TGTGCCAGTAGTCGTAACAGGGGGGGCCAGCCCCAGCATTTT
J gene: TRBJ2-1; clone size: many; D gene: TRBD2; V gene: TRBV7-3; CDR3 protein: CASSLSSGSLSEQFF; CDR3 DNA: TGTGCCAGCAGCTTATCTAGCGGGAGTTTGAGTGAGCAGTTCTTC
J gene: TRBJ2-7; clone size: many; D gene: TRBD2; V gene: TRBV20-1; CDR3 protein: CSARRLAGPSYEQYF; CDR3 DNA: TGCAGTGCTCGAAGACTAGCGGGACCCTCCTACGAGCAGTACTTC
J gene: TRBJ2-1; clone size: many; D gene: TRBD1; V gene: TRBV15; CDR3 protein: CATSRRQGSYNEQFF; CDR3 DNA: TGTGCCACCAGCAGACGACAGGGATCCTACAATGAGCAGTTCTTC
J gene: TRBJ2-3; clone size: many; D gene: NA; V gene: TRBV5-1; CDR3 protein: CASSVGVRTDTQYF; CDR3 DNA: TGCGCCAGCAGCGTGGGGGTCCGCACAGATACGCAGTATTTT
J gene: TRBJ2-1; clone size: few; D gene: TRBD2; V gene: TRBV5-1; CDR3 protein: CASSPGGSLSSYNEQFF; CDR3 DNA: TGCGCCAGCAGCCCTGGCGGGAGCCTGAGCTCCTACAATGAGCAGTTCTTC
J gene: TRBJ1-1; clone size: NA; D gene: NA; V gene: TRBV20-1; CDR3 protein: CSAWDSRESTEAFF; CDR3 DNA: TGCAGTGCCTGGGATAGCAGGGAGTCCACTGAAGCTTTCTTT
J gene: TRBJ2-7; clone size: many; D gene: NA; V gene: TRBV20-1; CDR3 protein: CSASEGRSYEQYF; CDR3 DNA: TGCAGTGCTAGTGAGGGCCGCTCCTACGAGCAGTACTTC
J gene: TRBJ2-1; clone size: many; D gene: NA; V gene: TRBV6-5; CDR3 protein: CASSYPPRRESSYNEQFF; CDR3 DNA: TGTGCCAGCAGTTACCCACCTAGGCGGGAATCCTCCTACAATGAGCAGTTCTTC
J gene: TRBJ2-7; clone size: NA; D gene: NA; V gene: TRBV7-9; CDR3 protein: CASSLLMNEQYF; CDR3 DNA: TGTGCCAGCAGCTTATTAATGAACGAGCAGTACTTC
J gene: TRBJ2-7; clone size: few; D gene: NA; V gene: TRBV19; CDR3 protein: CASSPQRALYEQYF; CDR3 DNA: TGTGCCAGTAGCCCCCAGCGGGCCCTCTACGAGCAGTACTTC
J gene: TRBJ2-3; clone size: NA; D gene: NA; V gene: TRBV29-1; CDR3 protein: CSGQGHILGDTQYF; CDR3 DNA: TGCAGCGGCCAGGGACATATACTTGGAGATACGCAGTATTTT
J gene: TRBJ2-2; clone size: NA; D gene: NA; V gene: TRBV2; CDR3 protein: CASRQDAGELFF; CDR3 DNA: TGTGCCAGCAGGCAGGACGCCGGGGAGCTGTTTTTT
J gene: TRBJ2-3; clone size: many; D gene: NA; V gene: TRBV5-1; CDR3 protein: CASGSRLEGADTQYF; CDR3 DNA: TGCGCCAGCGGAAGTAGACTAGAGGGTGCAGATACGCAGTATTTT
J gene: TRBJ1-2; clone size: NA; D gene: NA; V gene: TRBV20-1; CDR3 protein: CSARRPGMTYTF; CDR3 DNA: TGCAGTGCTAGACGACCAGGGATGACCTACACCTTC
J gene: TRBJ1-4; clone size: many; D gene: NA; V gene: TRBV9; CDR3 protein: CASSVGAGGGGKLFF; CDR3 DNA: TGTGCCAGCAGCGTAGGAGCCGGGGGCGGCGGAAAACTGTTTTTT
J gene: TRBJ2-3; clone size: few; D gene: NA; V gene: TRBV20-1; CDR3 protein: CSARSGYTDTQYF; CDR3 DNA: TGCAGTGCTAGATCAGGGTACACAGATACGCAGTATTTT
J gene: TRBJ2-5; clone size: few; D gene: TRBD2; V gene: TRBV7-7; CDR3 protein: CASSASGRETQYF; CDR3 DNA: TGTGCCAGCAGCGCTAGCGGGAGAGAGACCCAGTACTTC
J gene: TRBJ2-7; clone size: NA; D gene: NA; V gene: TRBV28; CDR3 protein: CASSLDLLHRKNPYEQYF; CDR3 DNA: TGTGCCAGCAGTTTAGATCTCCTGCATCGGAAAAACCCCTACGAGCAGTACTTC
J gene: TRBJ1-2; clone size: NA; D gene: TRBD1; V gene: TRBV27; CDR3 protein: CASRDVGTVHGYTF; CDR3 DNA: TGTGCCAGCAGAGATGTGGGGACAGTCCATGGCTACACCTTC
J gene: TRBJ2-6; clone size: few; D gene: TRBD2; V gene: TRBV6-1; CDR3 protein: CASSPTGTSGVLTF; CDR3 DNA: TGTGCCAGCAGCCCAACCGGGACTAGTGGCGTCCTGACTTTC
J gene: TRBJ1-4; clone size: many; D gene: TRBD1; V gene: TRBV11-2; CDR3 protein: CASTRQGHEKLFF; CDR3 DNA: TGTGCCAGCACCCGACAGGGCCATGAAAAACTGTTTTTT
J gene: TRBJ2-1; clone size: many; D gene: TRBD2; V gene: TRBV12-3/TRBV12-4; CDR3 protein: CASRSSGRTPYNEQFF; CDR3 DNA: TGTGCCAGCAGATCTAGCGGGAGGACCCCCTACAATGAGCAGTTCTTC
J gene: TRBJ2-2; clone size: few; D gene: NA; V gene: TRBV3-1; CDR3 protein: CASSQAGFRELFF; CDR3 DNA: TGTGCCAGCAGCCAAGCAGGTTTCCGGGAGCTGTTTTTT
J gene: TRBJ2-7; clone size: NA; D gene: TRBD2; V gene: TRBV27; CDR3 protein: CASSPRLAGKSYEQYF; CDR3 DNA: TGTGCCAGCAGTCCGCGACTAGCGGGGAAATCCTACGAGCAGTACTTC
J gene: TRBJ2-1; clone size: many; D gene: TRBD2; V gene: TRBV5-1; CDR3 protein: CASSLRLAGGVNEQFF; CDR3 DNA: TGCGCCAGCAGCCTCAGACTAGCGGGAGGTGTTAATGAGCAGTTCTTC
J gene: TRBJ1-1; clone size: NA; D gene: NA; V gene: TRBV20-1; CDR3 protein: CSAGSGFVLAEAFF; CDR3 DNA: TGCAGTGCTGGTTCCGGGTTCGTTCTCGCTGAAGCTTTCTTT
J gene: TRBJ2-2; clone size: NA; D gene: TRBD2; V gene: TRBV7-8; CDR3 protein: CASSLIYRPLSGELLF; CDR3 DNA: TGTGCCAGCAGCTTAATTTACCGACCGTTAAGCGGGGAGCTGCTTTTT